The 30 T cell receptor beta chains in this list originate from one sample, sequenced in a study of graft-versus-host responses after intestinal transplantation. Which antigens these TCRs recognize remains unknown. TCRdb's table, derived via immunoSEQ multiplex PCR, lists solely in-frame clones and lacks some. Seen here are approximately 75,000 clones, almost 90% observed once, and the top ten hold roughly 3.9%. The source was unstimulated CD8+ T cells sorted from spleen or lymph node cells, collected before transplant. These receptors were taken from a human donor who was the organ donor for an intestinal transplant.

The chain joins TRBV7-6 to TRBJ2-2; the D gene is possibly TRBD2 (6 bases). Germline values: CDR1 SGHVS, CDR2 FNYEAQ. The CDR3 consists of 15 residues. V was trimmed by 3 bases and J by 2 bases, leaving 10 bases between them. DNA for the CDR3: TGTGCCAGCAGCTTGCGGGGACCAAACACCGGGGAGCTGTTTTTT. This encodes CASSLRGPNTGELFF.

This chain uses TRBV4-1 with TRBJ2-3; TRBD2 matches at 11 bases. CDR3 length: 17 amino acids. The junction had 7 bases not matched to a gene; V was cut back by 1 base and J by 4 bases. The germline V gene encodes CDR1 MGHRA and CDR2 YSYEKL. The CDR3 spells CASSQAILAGDADTQYF. CDR3 coding DNA: TGCGCCAGCAGCCAAGCAATACTAGCGGGGGATGCAGATACGCAGTATTTT.

The V and J genes are TRBV28 and TRBJ1-2, with a weak D call TRBD1 (6 bases). The CDR3 runs 13 residues. Trimming stripped 5 bases from V and 9 bases from J, with 16 bases between. In germline, CDR1 is MDHEN, CDR2 SYDVKM. DNA for the CDR3: TGTGCCAGCAGTCGCCTGGAGAGGGGGAGCTACACCTTC. As protein: CASSRLERGSYTF.

The chain is built from TRBV28 and TRBJ1-4; TRBD1 is a possible D gene (5 bases). Germline V lookup: CDR1 MDHEN, CDR2 SYDVKM. The CDR3 spans 14 residues. Trimming left V 3 bases short and J 11 bases short, with 16 bases between. CDR3 residues: CASSLDNELVKLFF. The CDR3, as DNA: TGTGCCAGCAGTTTGGACAATGAGCTAGTTAAACTGTTTTTT.

The V and J genes are TRBV4-1 and TRBJ1-5; D not resolved. Germline lookup yields CDR1 MGHRA and CDR2 YSYEKL. V lost 1 base, J lost 6 bases, and 4 bases lay in between. The CDR3 consists of 12 residues. The CDR3 loop is CASSQGSQPQHF. For the CDR3, the DNA is TGCGCCAGCAGCCAAGGGAGTCAGCCCCAGCATTTT.

This rearrangement joins TRBV27 to TRBJ2-5; TRBD1 might be the D (6 bases). The germline V gene has CDR1 MNHEY and CDR2 SMNVEV (reference sequence). The CDR3 length is 16 residues. Between the trimmed V and J ends, which lost 0 bases and 5 bases, there was a span of 16 bases. CDR3 sequence reads: CASSLSGSRGRETQYF. For the CDR3, the DNA is TGTGCCAGCAGTTTATCGGGGAGCAGGGGTCGGGAGACCCAGTACTTC.

This sequence joins TRBV5-6 and TRBJ1-2; D gene ambiguous. CDR1 is SGHDT and CDR2 is YYEEEE in the germline V gene. The CDR3 loop spans 11 amino acids. V was clipped by 1 base and J by 6 bases, with 4 bases between them. The CDR3 DNA follows: TGTGCCAGCAGCTTGCTCGATGGCTACACCTTC. This codes for CASSLLDGYTF.

The chain carries TRBV10-3 and TRBJ1-6, with D possibly being TRBD1 (6 bases). CDR3 size: 14 residues. Trimming stripped 5 bases from V and 6 bases from J, with 11 bases between. Germline V CDR1 and CDR2: ENHRY, SYGVKD. CDR3 nucleotide sequence: TGTGCCATCAGTCCAGGACAGATTAATTCACCCCTCCACTTT. Translating gives CAISPGQINSPLHF.

This chain connects TRBV28 to TRBJ1-2; D might be TRBD1 (6 bases). The V end was cut by 1 base, the J end by 3 bases, with 18 bases between. The CDR3 totals 17 residues. Looked up from germline, CDR1 is MDHEN and CDR2 is SYDVKM. This CDR3 is CASSLLDSGVKYYGYTF. As DNA, the CDR3 is TGTGCCAGCAGTTTATTGGACAGCGGAGTGAAGTACTATGGCTACACCTTC.

V and J are TRBV4-3 and TRBJ2-2; perhaps TRBD2 as D (5 bases). The CDR3 spans 14 residues. CDR1 and CDR2 from the germline V gene are LGHNA and YSLEER. The V gene lost 8 bases and the J gene lost 5 bases, with 15 bases spanning the gap. The CDR3 sequence is CASRNTSGTGELFF. In DNA, the CDR3 is TGCGCCAGCCGGAACACCTCGGGAACCGGGGAGCTGTTTTTT.

The V and J genes are TRBV28 and TRBJ1-1, with D perhaps matching TRBD1 (5 bases). Looked up from germline, CDR1 is MDHEN and CDR2 is SYDVKM. The germline V and J ends were trimmed by 1 base and 5 bases, with 14 bases remaining between them. The CDR3 sequence is 15 residues long. The CDR3 loop reads CASSLLDTERTEAFF. CDR3 bases: TGTGCCAGCAGTTTATTGGACACCGAACGAACTGAAGCTTTCTTT. Combining the CDR3 with reference TRBV28 and TRBJ1-1 gives the whole variable domain DVKVTQSSRYLVKRTGEKVFLECVQDMDHENMFWYRQDPGLGLRLIYFSYDVKMKEKGDIPEGYSVSREKKERFSLILESASTNQTSMYLCASSLLDTERTEAFFGQGTRLTVV.

This clone was observed once. The genes are TRBV6-5 and TRBJ1-1, with D unclear. Trimming removed 0 bases from V and 1 base from J, with 3 bases in between. The CDR3 spans 13 residues. Germline V CDR1 and CDR2: MNHEY, SVGAGI. Here the CDR3 reads CASSYSWNTEAFF. DNA for the CDR3: TGTGCCAGCAGTTACTCCTGGAACACTGAAGCTTTCTTT.

A single count supports this clone. This chain joins TRBV28 and TRBJ1-4; D is ambiguous. CDR1 and CDR2 from the germline V gene are MDHEN and SYDVKM. The CDR3 is 15 amino acids. Between the trimmed V and J ends, which lost 8 bases and 0 bases, there was a span of 13 bases. In DNA form, the CDR3 reads TGTGCCAGCGAAAGACTGGATACAACTAATGAAAAACTGTTTTTT. The encoded protein is CASERLDTTNEKLFF.

The chain links TRBV6-4 to TRBJ1-4; 11 nucleotides agree with TRBD1. The CDR3 is 15 residues long. Germline CDR1 MRHNA, CDR2 SNTAGT. The V gene end was trimmed by 8 bases and the J gene end by 6 bases; junction bases not matched to a gene: 8. CDR3 sequence (DNA): TGTGCCAGCCGGCCGGGACAGGGGGAGCATGAAAAACTGTTTTTT. This encodes CASRPGQGEHEKLFF.

The V call is TRBV2, the J call TRBJ1-3; TRBD1 matches 7 bases. The CDR3 has 17 amino acids. In germline, CDR1 is SNHLY, CDR2 FYNNEI. The trim removed 5 bases at V and 4 bases at J, leaving 14 bases unmatched. The CDR3 sequence is CASSRPLEGAKGNTIYF. As DNA, the CDR3 is TGTGCCAGCAGTCGACCTCTCGAGGGGGCGAAGGGAAACACCATATATTTT.

Concerning this clone itself: A read error may produce the germline difference seen at one junction end. The chain has TRBV20-1 and TRBJ1-2; D may be TRBD1 (6 bases). This CDR3 region has 11 residues. CDR1 and CDR2 (germline): DFQATT, SNEGSKA (reference sequence). CDR3 amino acids: CRGQGPYGYTF. CDR3 DNA sequence: TGTCGGGGTCAGGGGCCCTATGGCTACACCTTC.

The CDR3 loop is CASSLFDQGTDTQYF. The CDR3 bases are TGCGCCAGCAGCTTGTTCGACCAGGGGACAGATACGCAGTATTTT. The chain joins TRBV5-1 to TRBJ2-3; tentatively, D is TRBD1 (6 bases). Trimming left V 1 base short and J 3 bases short, with 12 bases between. CDR1 is SGHRS and CDR2 is YFSETQ in the germline V gene. The CDR3 covers 15 residues. The whole variable domain, filled in from reference TRBV5-1 and TRBJ2-3, reads KAGVTQTPRYLIKTRGQQVTLSCSPISGHRSVSWYQQTPGQGLQFLFEYFSETQRNKGNFPGRFSGRQFSNSRSEMNVSTLELGDSALYLCASSLFDQGTDTQYFGPGTRLTVL.

V usage is TRBV5-5 and J usage is TRBJ2-1, with 7 positions matching TRBD1. There are 14 residues in the CDR3. J gave up 4 bases and V 1 base, and 2 bases lay outside the gene matches. Germline V gene sequence: CDR1 SGHKS, CDR2 YYEKEE (reference sequence). The CDR3 spells CASSLNRGYNEQFF. The CDR3 DNA reads as TGTGCCAGCAGCTTGAACAGGGGATACAATGAGCAGTTCTTC.

The V gene is TRBV7-9, the J gene TRBJ1-1; a possible D gene is TRBD1 (6 bases). CDR3 length: 15 amino acids. V shed 1 base and J shed 0 bases, with 9 bases lying between them. Germline values: CDR1 SEHNR, CDR2 FQNEAQ (reference sequence). The CDR3 loop is CASSLEDSMNTEAFF. CDR3 DNA sequence: TGTGCCAGCAGCTTAGAGGACAGTATGAACACTGAAGCTTTCTTT.

The J gene is TRBJ2-2, the V gene TRBV30, with D perhaps TRBD1 (6 bases). CDR1 is GTSNPN, CDR2 SVGIG, per germline (reference sequence). The V end was cut by 3 bases, the J end by 2 bases, with 13 bases between. The CDR3 consists of 15 residues. CDR3 protein: CAWSGIGGNTGELFF. CDR3 sequence (DNA): TGTGCCTGGAGCGGTATTGGGGGCAACACCGGGGAGCTGTTTTTT.

This sequence joins TRBV5-4 and TRBJ2-7; a weak D match, TRBD1 (6 bases). With 0 bases removed from V and 6 bases from J, the gap between germline ends came to 10 bases. The CDR3 spans 13 residues. CDR1 SGHNT and CDR2 YYREEE come from the germline V gene (reference sequence). As DNA, the CDR3 is TGTGCCAGCAGCTTGGGGACAGTCGGCGAGCAGTACGTC. Translating it yields CASSLGTVGEQYV.

This clone was counted a single time. The gene calls are TRBV7-3 and TRBJ1-1; tentative D call: TRBD1 (6 bases). The CDR3 has 12 amino acids. V lost 5 bases to trimming and J lost 11 bases, with 15 bases between them. Looked up from germline, CDR1 is SGHTA and CDR2 is FQGTGA. CDR3 amino acids: CASSPATGYAFF. DNA of the CDR3: TGTGCCAGCAGCCCCGCCACAGGGTACGCTTTCTTT.

This chain connects TRBV29-1 to TRBJ2-5; 7 nucleotides match TRBD2. Per the germline V gene, CDR1 is SQVTM and CDR2 is ANQGSEA. V lost 1 base, J lost 2 bases, and 4 bases stayed unmatched. This CDR3 has 14 amino acids. CDR3 amino acids: CSVEGGEGQETQYF. In DNA form, the CDR3 reads TGCAGCGTTGAAGGGGGGGAGGGTCAAGAGACCCAGTACTTC.

The genes are TRBV2 and TRBJ2-7; the match to TRBD1 covers 7 bases. The trim removed 0 bases at V and 3 bases at J, leaving 2 bases unmatched. Germline V gives CDR1 SNHLY, CDR2 FYNNEI. This CDR3 contains 14 residues. Written as DNA, the CDR3 is TGTGCCAGCAGTGAAGCGGGGACAGACTACGAGCAGTACGTC. Translation gives CASSEAGTDYEQYV.

The chain employs TRBV11-2 and TRBJ2-5, with D perhaps TRBD2 (7 bases). The ends were cut back, 1 base at V and 0 bases at J, with 15 bases in the middle. The CDR3 sequence is 17 residues long. The V gene's germline CDR1 is SGHAT and CDR2 FQNNGV. CDR3 sequence reads: CASSLGASGGYQETQYF. The CDR3 region has the DNA TGTGCCAGCAGCTTAGGGGCTTCGGGGGGCTACCAAGAGACCCAGTACTTC.

V and J are TRBV28 and TRBJ1-2, with TRBD1 matching 9 bases. Germline lookup yields CDR1 MDHEN and CDR2 SYDVKM. This CDR3 region has 14 residues. V was clipped by 4 bases and J by 8 bases; unmatched bases: 8. Written as DNA, the CDR3 is TGTGCCAGCAGTTCCTCGGGACAGGGATGGGGCTACACCTTC. Amino acid sequence: CASSSSGQGWGYTF.

This chain connects TRBV7-3 to TRBJ2-3; tentatively, D is TRBD1 (5 bases). V was pared by 5 bases and J by 0 bases, with 12 bases between. This CDR3 contains 15 residues. Germline V gives CDR1 SGHTA, CDR2 FQGTGA. In DNA, the CDR3 is TGTGCCAGCAGCCTGGGGCTTACTAGCACAGATACGCAGTATTTT. Protein sequence: CASSLGLTSTDTQYF.

The V gene is TRBV5-4, the J gene TRBJ1-2; no clear D. CDR3 length: 14 residues. The germline CDR1 and CDR2 sequences are SGHNT and YYREEE (reference sequence). V was cut by 1 base and J by 8 bases, with 15 bases left in between. The CDR3 reads CASSLSLQARGYTF. The CDR3 nucleotides read TGTGCCAGCAGCTTGAGCCTCCAGGCTCGGGGCTACACCTTC. The full variable domain, its missing parts supplied by reference TRBV5-4 and TRBJ1-2, is ETGVTQSPTHLIKTRGQQVTLRCSSQSGHNTVSWYQQALGQGPQFIFQYYREEENGRGNFPPRFSGLQFPNYSSELNVNALELDDSALYLCASSLSLQARGYTFGSGTRLTVV.

The CDR3 DNA follows: TGTGCCAGCAGCACCGGACAGACAGATACGCAGTATTTT. This encodes CASSTGQTDTQYF. This rearrangement joins TRBV13 to TRBJ2-3; a weak D match, TRBD1 (6 bases). The CDR3 is made up of 13 amino acids. The V gene's germline CDR1 is PRHDT and CDR2 FYEKMQ (reference sequence). The V end was cut by 5 bases, the J end by 3 bases, with 9 bases between.

The V and J genes are TRBV6-1 and TRBJ1-4, with TRBD1 identical over 10 bases. Unmatched junction bases numbered 5, after V lost 2 bases and J lost 5 bases. The CDR3 runs to 16 residues. The germline V gene encodes CDR1 MNHNS and CDR2 SASEGT. The CDR3 here is CASSEPPGQGNEKLFF. In DNA, the CDR3 is TGTGCCAGCAGTGAACCACCGGGACAGGGGAATGAAAAACTGTTTTTT.